The entry below describes one T cell receptor (beta chain). This clone was seen just once. No antigen is known for it. Per-base quality was not reported, and no clone a single base away is much larger than it. The data were obtained in a study of T cell responses to AZD1222 COVID-19 vaccine (dated by TCRdb to the early 2020s). General notes on the study: Because spike-specific TCR depth and breadth did not differ between the two schedules, AZD1222 recipients who got a second dose at roughly 4 weeks were pooled with those who got a second dose at roughly 12 weeks. TCR sequencing covered over 230 trial participants: 200 to 210 given two doses of AZD1222 and some 25 given two doses of MenACWY control vaccine. Trial participants were enrolled by age into 18-55, 56-69 and 70-plus year subgroups, with roughly 160, 29 and 62 TCR-sequenced participants respectively.

Taken from the germline V gene (reference sequence), the CDR1 and CDR2 loops are LNHDA and SQIVND. From the cysteine through the phenylalanine, the CDR3 covers 14 amino acids. Left in the record is the CDR3 DNA by itself, 42 bases read in frame from the first base. V trim: 6 bases; J trim: 0 bases; unmatched bases: 1. The CDR3 regions of human TCRbeta chains were analyzed by immunosequencing. Turning to the authors' computational methods: TCRs in the repertoires were compared against a reference library of SARS-CoV-2-specific TCRs that had been generated with the MIRA antigen-specificity platform. Breadth meant the fraction of unique TCRs that were SARS-CoV-2-associated, whereas depth meant the fraction of total T cells that were SARS-CoV-2-associated. Using the MIRA data, each spike-specific TCR was mapped to the spike region that the TCR reacts to and placed in a CD4 or CD8 class. Log10-transformed breadth and depth values were compared by one-way ANOVA with Sidak's multiple comparisons tests. Entries here come from immuneACCESS through TCRdb and include only in-frame sequences with V and J called. Some clones fail to appear in such tables; in the studies checked, an unresolved V gene covers under half of the shortfall, and the cause of the remainder is unknown. Clonal size and the V and J genes are those of that table, whereas D and trimming came from the DNA. The table for this sample lists some 120,000 clones; roughly 93% of them were counted only once. The ten largest make up roughly 0.91% of the sample.

What the authors observed across the whole study: Most participants were white British and females outnumbered males, and the authors suggested that clonal diversity may have been underestimated. Conclusions about previously exposed vaccinees are limited, since just five or six AZD1222 recipients were seropositive for SARS-CoV-2 at baseline. The 56-69-year group was small, and its depth increase did not reach significance, likely because of low power. After two AZD1222 doses, spike-specific TCR breadth and depth were significantly higher than at day 0 and than in MenACWY recipients. No day 14 peak-response samples were available, so repertoires were characterized only after the peak T cell response. The vaccine-associated CD4 TCRs covered the entire spike protein, and the dominant responses fell in regions 160-218 and 743-854. Epitopes outside the regions mutated in the B.1.351 and B.1.1.7 variants were reportedly recognized by nearly half of the unique spike-specific TCRs.

Taken with the paper, the label for time point translates to: baseline before first vaccination. Vaccinee samples came from UK trials COV001 and COV002, including a single-blind randomized controlled phase 2/3 trial of AZD1222 (ChAdOx1 nCoV-19) in healthy adults. For TCRbeta chain sequencing, PBMC samples from trial participants were taken at day 0 and at day 28 after the second dose. The chain employs TRBV19 and TRBJ2-3; 9 of the junction bases match TRBD2. This TCR was sampled from an adult in good health. The specimen comprised peripheral blood, sampled on day 0 of AZD1222 vaccination. The CDR3 protein: CASRAGGSTDTQYF. The DNA is as follows: TGTGCCAGTAGGGCGGGGGGGAGCACAGATACGCAGTATTTT. With the portions outside the CDR3 filled from the reference TRBV19 and TRBJ2-3 genes, the complete variable region becomes DGGITQSPKYLFRKEGQNVTLSCEQNLNHDAMYWYRQDPGQGLRLIYYSQIVNDFQKGDIAEGYSVSREKKESFPLTVTSAQKNPTAFYLCASRAGGSTDTQYFGPGTRLTVL.